This TCR beta chain was retrieved from a study of T cell repertoires in cytomegalovirus infection. Study at large: Public TCR beta signatures provided an indication of both CMV infection and a matching HLA type.

General study points: Clonotypes of TCR beta that were HLA-C-restricted and CMV-specific dominated the ex vivo response.

TCRdb passed the reads through MiXCR, listing each CDR3 protein once. The sample records more than 200,000 distinct CDR3 sequences, approximately 8.3% being singletons. This clonotype was counted at least ten times. Its target is not known. Sequenced material: PBMCs. This TCR derives from a human donor in good health (CMV status not recorded). Some clones in this sample may be carry-over from other donors' samples.

The DNA of the CDR3 is TGTGCCAGCAGCTTAGCCCTAGCGGGAGGGCCCTACAATGAGCAGTTCTTC. Amino acids: CASSLALAGGPYNEQFF. This chain uses TRBV7-2 with TRBJ2-1; 12 nucleotides line up with TRBD2. CDR1 is SGHTA, CDR2 FQGNSA, per germline. The CDR3 is 17 residues long. The V and J ends lost 0 bases and 2 bases, in that order; junction bases with no gene match: 2.